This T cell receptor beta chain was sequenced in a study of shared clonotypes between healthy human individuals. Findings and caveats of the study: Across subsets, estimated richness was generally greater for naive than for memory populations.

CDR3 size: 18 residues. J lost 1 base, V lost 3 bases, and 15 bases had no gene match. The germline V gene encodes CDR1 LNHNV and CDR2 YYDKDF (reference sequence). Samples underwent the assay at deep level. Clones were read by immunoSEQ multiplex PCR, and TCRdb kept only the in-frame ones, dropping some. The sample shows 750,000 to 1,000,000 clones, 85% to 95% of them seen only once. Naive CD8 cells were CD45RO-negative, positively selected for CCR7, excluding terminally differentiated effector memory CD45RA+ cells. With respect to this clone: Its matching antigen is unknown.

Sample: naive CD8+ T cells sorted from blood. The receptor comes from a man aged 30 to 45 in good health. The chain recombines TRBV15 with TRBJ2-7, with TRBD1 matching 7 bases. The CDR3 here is CATSSRDERQGKSYEQYF. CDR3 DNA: TGTGCCACCAGCAGCCGCGACGAAAGACAGGGTAAGTCCTACGAGCAGTACTTC.